This TCR beta chain comes out of a study of beta chain features in type 1 diabetes. Expressed TCRB transcripts were sequenced after all isolated RNA was converted to cDNA. The protocol was immunoSEQ multiplex PCR, while the TCRdb copy is restricted to in-frame clones and leaves out a portion. Among some 500,000 clones, roughly 11% were seen once, and the ten largest hold approximately 0.05%. This clone was picked up a small number of times. Its antigen is unidentified. Study results and limitations: A closer apparent resemblance between naive, central memory and Treg TCRB repertoires was seen in patients than in healthy donors.

Trimming removed 3 bases at V and 4 bases at J, with 11 bases between. This CDR3 region has 14 residues. Germline V gene lookup returns CDR1 LNHNV and CDR2 YYDKDF (reference sequence). The origin of this receptor is a woman under 30 in good health. The gene calls are TRBV15 and TRBJ2-3; D possibly matches TRBD1 or TRBD2 (5 bases each). The sample comprised naive CD4+ T cells from blood. The CDR3 loop reads CATSRGPIADTQYF. In DNA form, the CDR3 reads TGTGCCACCAGCAGGGGACCGATCGCAGATACGCAGTATTTT.